Following are 21 T cell receptor beta chains from one sample sequenced in a study of cytomegalovirus exposure and HLA in healthy donors. The PCR was carried out with 60 Vbeta primers and 13 Jbeta primers. Measured with immunoSEQ multiplex PCR; TCRdb has only the in-frame clones, and not every one. The repertoire includes over 150,000 clones, around 68% of them detected once, and less than 1.5% sits in the top ten. The sequencing input was PBMCs. Receptors were obtained from a man aged 50 to 59 in good health and CMV-seronegative.

The V call is TRBV28, the J call TRBJ2-3; 8 nucleotides agree with TRBD2. This CDR3 has 15 residues. Losses at the gene ends were 4 bases for V and 2 bases for J; bases not matched to a gene: 5. Germline V gene sequence: CDR1 MDHEN, CDR2 SYDVKM. The CDR3 is CASSSWTSSTDTQYF. The CDR3 region has the DNA TGTGCCAGCAGTTCCTGGACTAGCTCCACAGATACGCAGTATTTT. Full variable domain (missing parts from reference TRBV28 and TRBJ2-3): DVKVTQSSRYLVKRTGEKVFLECVQDMDHENMFWYRQDPGLGLRLIYFSYDVKMKEKGDIPEGYSVSREKKERFSLILESASTNQTSMYLCASSSWTSSTDTQYFGPGTRLTVL.

The genes are TRBV5-4 and TRBJ1-1; 10 bases fit TRBD1. Germline V CDR1 and CDR2: SGHNT, YYREEE (reference sequence). J lost 6 bases, V lost 5 bases, and 4 bases had no gene match. The CDR3 sequence is 13 residues long. As DNA, the CDR3 is TGTGCCAGCAGATCTGGACAGGGGGCTGAAGCTTTCTTT. Amino acid sequence: CASRSGQGAEAFF. The full variable domain, its missing parts supplied by reference TRBV5-4 and TRBJ1-1, is ETGVTQSPTHLIKTRGQQVTLRCSSQSGHNTVSWYQQALGQGPQFIFQYYREEENGRGNFPPRFSGLQFPNYSSELNVNALELDDSALYLCASRSGQGAEAFFGQGTRLTVV.

This clone was seen a few times. The J gene is TRBJ1-1, the V gene TRBV11-1; D is perhaps TRBD1 (6 bases). V was clipped by 3 bases and J by 2 bases, with 10 bases between them. This CDR3 comprises 14 residues. Germline V gene data show CDR1 as SGHAT and CDR2 as FQDESV (reference sequence). The CDR3 DNA is TGTGCCAGCAGCTTGGGGGGGCGCAACACTGAAGCTTTCTTT. It yields the protein CASSLGGRNTEAFF.

The V call is TRBV19, the J call TRBJ1-5; 7 nucleotides align to TRBD1. There are 16 residues in the CDR3. Per germline, CDR1 LNHDA and CDR2 SQIVND (reference sequence). J was trimmed by 4 bases and V by 2 bases; bases with no gene match: 8. The CDR3 DNA reads TGTGCCAGTAGTATAAATAGCAGGGGGAATAATCAGCCCCAGCATTTT. This gives the protein CASSINSRGNNQPQHF.

The chain has TRBV11-2 and TRBJ2-2, with 12 bases identical to TRBD2. V was pared by 5 bases and J by 7 bases, with 8 bases of the junction left unmatched. Looked up from germline, CDR1 is SGHAT and CDR2 is FQNNGV. The CDR3 has 16 amino acids. CDR3 in amino acids: CASSTRLAGDVGELFF. In nucleotides, the CDR3 is TGTGCCAGCAGCACGAGACTAGCGGGGGATGTCGGGGAGCTGTTTTTT.

The chain recombines TRBV10-3 with TRBJ1-6; maybe TRBD1 (6 bases). The ends were cut back, 6 bases at V and 5 bases at J, with 8 bases in the middle. The CDR3 is 13 residues long. The V gene's germline CDR1 is ENHRY and CDR2 SYGVKD. The CDR3 DNA reads as TGTGCCATCAGGCAGGGGAATAATTCACCCCTCCACTTT. It is translated as CAIRQGNNSPLHF.

This chain uses TRBV6-5 with TRBJ2-2; 9 bases align to TRBD1. CDR3 length: 14 amino acids. Germline-derived CDR1 and CDR2 are MNHEY and SVGAGI. V shed 2 bases, J shed 6 bases, and the junction held 1 base outside the gene matches. The CDR3 loop is CASSYRTGAGELFF. Written as DNA, the CDR3 is TGTGCCAGCAGTTACCGGACAGGGGCCGGGGAGCTGTTTTTT.

V usage is TRBV6-6 and J usage is TRBJ1-4, with D possibly being TRBD1 (6 bases). CDR3 length: 15 amino acids. CDR1 is MNHNY, CDR2 SVGAGI, per germline (reference sequence). Trimming shortened V by 5 bases and J by 5 bases, and 15 bases separated the two germline ends. This chain's CDR3 is CASSLLRDTNEKLFF. The CDR3 nucleotides are TGTGCCAGCAGTCTCCTCCGGGACACCAATGAAAAACTGTTTTTT.

The chain uses TRBV6-6 and TRBJ1-2; 9 nucleotides match TRBD1. The CDR3 runs 14 residues. Germline V gene data show CDR1 as MNHNY and CDR2 as SVGAGI (reference sequence). The ends lost 4 bases at V and 8 bases at J; junction bases unmatched: 8. This CDR3 is CASSFPGQGRGYTF. CDR3 sequence (DNA): TGTGCCAGCAGTTTCCCGGGACAGGGACGGGGCTACACCTTC.

CDR3 coding DNA: TGTGCCAGCAGCTTGGTGGGAGGCAGTGAGCAGTACTTC. Residues: CASSLVGGSEQYF. The J gene is TRBJ2-7, the V gene TRBV5-4; weak D call: TRBD2 (6 bases). V lost 0 bases, J lost 7 bases, and 11 bases lay in between. The CDR3 runs 13 residues. The germline CDR1 and CDR2 sequences are SGHNT and YYREEE (reference sequence).

There are a few counts of this clone. CDR3: CASSRRSTGNTEAFF. CDR3 nucleotide sequence: TGTGCCAGCAGTAGAAGGTCGACAGGGAACACTGAAGCTTTCTTT. The chain links TRBV6-1 to TRBJ1-1; tentative D call: TRBD1 (6 bases). Per germline, CDR1 MNHNS and CDR2 SASEGT. Trimming left V 5 bases short and J 1 base short, with 14 bases between. This CDR3 is built from 15 residues.

The chain links TRBV5-1 to TRBJ2-3; the D gene is possibly TRBD2 (5 bases). V was clipped by 7 bases and J by 6 bases, with 15 bases between them. Germline V gene data show CDR1 as SGHRS and CDR2 as YFSETQ. This CDR3 comprises 13 residues. CDR3 sequence (DNA): TGCGCCAGCTATGCCGGGGTCCAGGATACGCAGTATTTT. It specifies CASYAGVQDTQYF.

The rearrangement uses TRBV4-2 and TRBJ1-4; D uncertain. In germline, CDR1 is LGHNA, CDR2 YNFKEQ. This CDR3 has 12 amino acids. The ends were cut back, 4 bases at V and 4 bases at J, with 4 bases in the middle. The CDR3 DNA follows: TGTGCCAGCAGCCTGCGTAATGAAAAACTGTTTTTT. It yields the protein CASSLRNEKLFF.

The CDR3 region is CASSIDGGLSQLFF. Here the CDR3 DNA reads TGTGCCAGTAGTATCGACGGGGGGCTGAGTCAACTGTTTTTT. The chain combines TRBV19 with TRBJ1-4; maybe TRBD1 (6 bases). Germline V lookup: CDR1 LNHDA, CDR2 SQIVND (reference sequence). V shed 3 bases and J shed 12 bases, with 17 bases lying between them. The CDR3 sequence is 14 residues long.

The rearrangement uses TRBV5-4 and TRBJ2-1; 10 positions match TRBD2. This CDR3 has 16 amino acids. Per the germline V gene, CDR1 is SGHNT and CDR2 is YYREEE (reference sequence). The trim removed 0 bases at V and 10 bases at J, leaving 10 bases unmatched. The CDR3 bases are TGTGCCAGCAGCTTGGCCACAGCGGGGGGGCAGGGGGAGCAGTTCTTC. Its protein is CASSLATAGGQGEQFF.

The gene calls are TRBV6-5 and TRBJ1-2; D is uncertain. Germline V gene sequence: CDR1 MNHEY, CDR2 SVGAGI. This CDR3 is 11 amino acids long. Trimming removed 3 bases at V and 7 bases at J, with 6 bases between. CDR3 residues: CASSYGRGYTF. CDR3 sequence (DNA): TGTGCCAGCAGTTATGGCCGTGGCTACACCTTC.

The chain employs TRBV23-1 and TRBJ1-2; 7 bases fit TRBD1. TRBV23-1 is given ORF status, its function remaining uncertain. V lost 6 bases to trimming and J lost 3 bases; unmatched junction nucleotides: 4. The CDR3 contains 13 residues. CDR3 in DNA: TGCGCCAGCAGCTCCACAGGGGACTATGGCTACACCTTC. This sequence encodes CASSSTGDYGYTF.

The J gene is TRBJ1-4, the V gene TRBV11-2; TRBD1 matches 9 bases. Germline CDR1 SGHAT, CDR2 FQNNGV. Trimming removed 5 bases from V and 7 bases from J; junction bases left unmatched: 5. This CDR3 has 14 residues. CDR3 in amino acids: CASSTGTGFEKLFF. CDR3 coding DNA: TGTGCCAGCAGCACCGGGACAGGGTTTGAAAAACTGTTTTTT.

This sequence joins TRBV7-2 and TRBJ1-2; a weak D match, TRBD1 (6 bases). Germline CDR1 and CDR2: SGHTA and FQGNSA. There are 14 residues in the CDR3. Trimming removed 5 bases at V and 8 bases at J, with 18 bases between. The CDR3 spells CASSAPGGWRGYTF. CDR3 DNA sequence: TGTGCCAGCAGCGCCCCGGGGGGCTGGAGGGGCTACACCTTC.

The chain links TRBV19 to TRBJ2-5; D not resolved. Trimming removed 2 bases at V and 2 bases at J, with 12 bases between. Germline V gene lookup returns CDR1 LNHDA and CDR2 SQIVND (reference sequence). The length of the CDR3 is 15 residues. In DNA, the CDR3 is TGTGCCAGTAGTATAAGTCCTAGGCAACAAGAGACCCAGTACTTC. As protein: CASSISPRQQETQYF.

The V and J genes are TRBV19 and TRBJ2-7, with a tentative D call TRBD2 (6 bases). The germline gives CDR1 LNHDA, CDR2 SQIVND (reference sequence). The CDR3 has 16 residues. The germline V and J ends were trimmed by 2 bases and 7 bases, with 21 bases remaining between them. For the CDR3, the DNA is TGTGCCAGTAGTATAAAGGATCAGGGAGGTTTTAAGGAGCAGTACTTC. This encodes CASSIKDQGGFKEQYF.